These 4 T cell receptor beta chains were all obtained from the same sample, sequenced in a study of identical twins. From the 5' RACE reads, TCRdb called clonotypes with MiXCR, one entry per CDR3 protein. Found here are more than 650,000 distinct CDR3 sequences, around 6% of them singletons; the top ten hold roughly 2%. Sequenced material: naive T cells sorted from blood. These receptors originate from a man aged 18 to 29 in good health.

This clonotype turned up a few times. The V call is TRBV2, the J call TRBJ2-7; D gene uncertain. Trimming left V 8 bases short and J 1 base short, with 9 bases between. There are 12 residues in the CDR3. Germline V gene lookup returns CDR1 SNHLY and CDR2 FYNNEI. The CDR3 spells CASATVSYEQYV. Written as DNA, the CDR3 is TGTGCCAGCGCGACTGTGTCCTACGAGCAGTACGTC.

J is TRBJ2-5 and V is TRBV18; maybe TRBD2 (5 bases). Germline assignment: CDR1 KGHSH and CDR2 LQKENI. V gave up 3 bases and J gave up 1 base, with 15 bases separating them. This CDR3 is built from 16 residues. The CDR3 sequence is CASSPGRVDSQETQYF. Here the CDR3 DNA reads TGTGCCAGCTCACCGGGTAGAGTGGACTCCCAAGAGACCCAGTACTTC.

This clonotype showed up many times. This chain connects TRBV9 to TRBJ2-4; a weak D match, TRBD2 (6 bases). The CDR3 length is 15 residues. Per the germline V gene, CDR1 is SGDLS and CDR2 is YYNGEE. V lost 3 bases to trimming and J lost 0 bases, with 10 bases between them. CDR3 in amino acids: CASSDGTVAKNIQYF. CDR3 nucleotide sequence: TGTGCCAGCAGCGACGGGACTGTAGCCAAAAACATTCAGTACTTC.

This clonotype has at least ten counts. The rearrangement uses TRBV5-1 and TRBJ2-7; possibly TRBD1 or TRBD2 for D (5 bases each). The CDR3 totals 16 residues. Germline CDR1 is SGHRS and CDR2 is YFSETQ. Trimming removed 3 bases from V and 0 bases from J, with 16 bases in between. The DNA of the CDR3 is TGCGCCAGCAGCTCATACCGGGACCCAAGCTCCTACGAGCAGTACTTC. Translated: CASSSYRDPSSYEQYF.